There are a few counts of the clone carrying this TCR beta chain. This specimen belongs to a study of PD-L1 blockade in urothelial cancer. Across the study: Samples of blood were analyzed 3 weeks (second dose) and 6 weeks after treatment start. The median T cell count in blood samples was around 150,000.

Time point noted: peripheral blood 6 weeks after treatment start. V trimming: 4 bases; J trimming: 6 bases; junction bases outside the gene matches: 14. The V gene's germline CDR1 is SGDLS and CDR2 YYNGEE. CDR3 length: 17 amino acids. This table comes from immunoSEQ multiplex PCR, and its TCRdb copy is limited to in-frame clones, with some not included. Found here are about 35,000 clones, over 65% of them singletons; the top ten hold roughly a tenth. The TCR was taken from a man aged 40-50 years with urothelial cancer. The gene calls are TRBV9 and TRBJ1-1; 11 bases line up with TRBD1. The sequences come from PBMCs, collected around atezolizumab (anti-PD-L1) treatment. The CDR3 here is CASSPSLGQGARSEAFF. The CDR3, as DNA: TGTGCCAGCAGCCCGAGCCTCGGACAGGGGGCGCGGTCTGAAGCTTTCTTT.